This record looks at one T cell receptor beta chain sequence and its context. The data are from a study of tumor T cells in aggressive B-cell lymphoma. Profiled with immunoSEQ multiplex PCR; TCRdb holds only in-frame clones, not every one. Here the sample spans about 7,900 clones, about 80% being singletons. V shed 1 base and J 7 bases; nucleotides not matched to a gene: 9. CDR1 is LGHNA, CDR2 YNFKEQ, per germline. The CDR3 spans 15 residues. The sequence was collected from an adult with diffuse large B cell lymphoma. This rearrangement joins TRBV4-2 to TRBJ1-1, with TRBD1 identical over 7 bases. The material sequenced was tumor tissue. This CDR3 is CASSQGEGQVGEAFF. For the CDR3, the DNA is TGTGCCAGCAGCCAAGGGGAAGGACAGGTCGGTGAAGCTTTCTTT.